The 22 T cell receptor beta chains below come from one sample, sequenced in a study of CD8+ T cells in alopecia areata (dated by TCRdb to between 2017 and 2018). The library was prepared using the immunoSEQ multiplex PCR assay. RNA was extracted from all samples and reverse transcribed into cDNA, which served as template for TCR sequencing. Imported from immuneACCESS, the table was reduced by TCRdb to in-frame sequences with V and J called. These copies leave out some clones; in studies compared against another copy, an unresolved V gene accounts for under half, and the cause of the remainder is not known. This sample gives 80,000 to 100,000 clones in total; more than 35% of them show up just once. The top ten clones comprise 1% to 1.5% of the sample. The sequenced sample consisted of CD4+ T cells sorted from blood. Receptors originate from a human donor with alopecia areata.

The J gene is TRBJ2-3, the V gene TRBV5-1; 11 bases align to TRBD1. Germline CDR1 is SGHRS and CDR2 is YFSETQ. The J segment lost 4 bases and the V segment lost 4 bases, leaving 2 bases of the junction unmatched. CDR3 length equals 14 residues. The CDR3 loop is CASSKGQGADTQYF. The CDR3 region has the DNA TGCGCCAGCAGCAAGGGACAGGGGGCAGATACGCAGTATTTT.

The V gene is TRBV2, the J gene TRBJ2-4; possibly TRBD1 for D (5 bases). Trimming removed 6 bases from V and 9 bases from J, with 18 bases in between. The CDR3 sequence is 14 residues long. CDR1 is SNHLY and CDR2 is FYNNEI in the germline V gene. Here the CDR3 reads CASRRNQGYGIQYF. CDR3 coding DNA: TGTGCCAGCAGACGGAACCAGGGATATGGCATTCAGTACTTC.

The gene calls are TRBV27 and TRBJ1-2, with 10 bases that match TRBD1. V was pared by 1 base and J by 6 bases, with 5 bases of the junction left unmatched. Germline values: CDR1 MNHEY, CDR2 SMNVEV (reference sequence). The CDR3 loop spans 15 amino acids. The CDR3 DNA follows: TGTGCCAGCAGTTTATTTGGGACAGGGGTTGATGGCTACACCTTC. Translation gives CASSLFGTGVDGYTF.

This clone was counted only a few times. The V gene is TRBV29-1, the J gene TRBJ1-5, with TRBD1 identical over 7 bases. CDR1 and CDR2 from the germline V gene are SQVTM and ANQGSEA. Trimming removed 4 bases from V and 1 base from J; junction bases left unmatched: 4. The CDR3 sequence is 14 residues long. CDR3 amino acids: CSVGGTASNQPQHF. As DNA, the CDR3 is TGCAGCGTTGGAGGGACAGCGAGCAATCAGCCCCAGCATTTT.

The V call is TRBV20-1, the J call TRBJ2-3; unclear D gene. Germline CDR1 DFQATT, CDR2 SNEGSKA (reference sequence). Trimming left V 7 bases short and J 6 bases short, with 8 bases between. This CDR3 spans 10 amino acids. The CDR3 loop reads CSGKWDTQYF. The DNA of the CDR3 is TGCAGTGGCAAATGGGATACGCAGTATTTT.

Turning to this clone: Within the sample, other DNA sequences also encode this same CDR3. The chain combines TRBV5-1 with TRBJ2-5; 7 nucleotides line up with TRBD1. With 4 bases clipped from V and 5 bases from J, the junction kept 5 bases outside the gene matches. The CDR3 loop spans 13 amino acids. Germline CDR1 is SGHRS and CDR2 is YFSETQ. The CDR3 region is CASSLDRDETQYF. CDR3 sequence (DNA): TGCGCCAGCAGCCTCGACAGGGACGAGACCCAGTACTTC.

V gene TRBV29-1 combines with J gene TRBJ1-3, with D maybe TRBD1 (5 bases). Looked up from germline, CDR1 is SQVTM and CDR2 is ANQGSEA. This CDR3 has 12 residues. DNA for the CDR3: TGCTGCGGGGCAGGCTCTGGAAACACCATATATTTT. Translating gives CCGAGSGNTIYF.

CDR3 sequence: CASSQGLAGATNNEQFF. The CDR3 DNA sequence: TGCGCCAGCAGCCAAGGACTAGCGGGCGCAACCAACAATGAGCAGTTCTTC. V is TRBV4-1 and J is TRBJ2-1; 10 bases are a match to TRBD2. CDR1 is MGHRA and CDR2 is YSYEKL in the germline V gene. The CDR3 is 17 amino acids. The trim removed 1 base at V and 5 bases at J, leaving 8 bases unmatched.

V and J are TRBV20-1 and TRBJ2-7; the D gene is possibly TRBD1 (5 bases). V was clipped by 6 bases and J by 3 bases, with 9 bases between them. This CDR3 has 11 amino acids. The germline V gene has CDR1 DFQATT and CDR2 SNEGSKA (reference sequence). The DNA of the CDR3 is TGCAGTGCCAAGGGGATCTACGAGCAGTACTTC. Translated, it gives CSAKGIYEQYF.

The chain has TRBV6-5 and TRBJ2-7, with 7 bases matching TRBD1. Per the germline V gene, CDR1 is MNHEY and CDR2 is SVGAGI. V shed 6 bases, J shed 3 bases, and the junction held 5 bases outside the gene matches. The CDR3 length is 13 residues. The CDR3 spells CASRQGQFYEQYF. Written as DNA, the CDR3 is TGTGCCAGCAGGCAGGGACAGTTCTACGAGCAGTACTTC.

The rearrangement uses TRBV30 and TRBJ2-3; a weak D match, TRBD1 (6 bases). The CDR3 is made up of 14 amino acids. The V gene lost 4 bases and the J gene lost 2 bases, with 13 bases spanning the gap. Germline CDR1 GTSNPN, CDR2 SVGIG (reference sequence). The CDR3 sequence is CAWKGGVITDTQYF. The CDR3 bases are TGTGCCTGGAAAGGGGGAGTGATCACAGATACGCAGTATTTT.

This clone was observed a handful of times. This rearrangement joins TRBV30 to TRBJ1-1, with 7 bases identical to TRBD1. The CDR3 is 13 residues long. Germline V lookup: CDR1 GTSNPN, CDR2 SVGIG (reference sequence). With V trimmed by 1 base and J by 8 bases, 7 bases remained unmatched. DNA for the CDR3: TGTGCCTGGAGTGCCGAGACAGGGTTCGAAGCTTTCTTT. Translation: CAWSAETGFEAFF. Combining the CDR3 with reference TRBV30 and TRBJ1-1 gives the whole variable domain SQTIHQWPATLVQPVGSPLSLECTVEGTSNPNLYWYRQAAGRGLQLLFYSVGIGQISSEVPQNLSASRPQDRQFILSSKKLLLSDSGFYLCAWSAETGFEAFFGQGTRLTVV.

This chain links TRBV5-1 with TRBJ2-2; D not certain. With 4 bases removed from V and 3 bases from J, the gap between germline ends came to 10 bases. The germline V gene encodes CDR1 SGHRS and CDR2 YFSETQ. This CDR3 spans 14 amino acids. The CDR3: CASSMGSDTGELFF. The CDR3 coding sequence is TGCGCCAGCAGCATGGGTTCTGACACCGGGGAGCTGTTTTTT.

This clone was picked up a small number of times. The chain employs TRBV5-1 and TRBJ2-7, with TRBD1 matching over 7 bases. Trimming removed 4 bases from V and 3 bases from J; junction bases left unmatched: 7. This CDR3 is 14 amino acids long. The V gene's germline CDR1 is SGHRS and CDR2 YFSETQ. The CDR3 bases are TGCGCCAGCAGCACTGGGACAGAAGGCTACGAGCAGTACTTC. This codes for CASSTGTEGYEQYF.

The chain links TRBV30 to TRBJ2-6, with D possibly matching TRBD2 (6 bases). CDR3 length equals 14 residues. Germline-derived CDR1 and CDR2 are GTSNPN and SVGIG (reference sequence). V gave up 0 bases and J gave up 13 bases, with 16 bases separating them. The CDR3 DNA reads as TGTGCCTGGAGTGTAATTGGAGGGGACGGGGTCCTGACTTTC. Protein: CAWSVIGGDGVLTF.

This chain connects TRBV27 to TRBJ2-3; the D call may be TRBD1 or TRBD2 (6 bases each). Trimming removed 6 bases at V and 2 bases at J, with 15 bases between. The V gene's germline CDR1 is MNHEY and CDR2 SMNVEV (reference sequence). CDR3 length equals 15 residues. CDR3: CASSPLAGHTDTQYF. CDR3 coding DNA: TGTGCCAGCAGCCCCCTGGCGGGACACACAGATACGCAGTATTTT.

This clone has just a few counts. The chain links TRBV27 to TRBJ2-3, with D possibly matching TRBD2 (6 bases). The ends were cut back, 4 bases at V and 1 base at J, with 18 bases in the middle. CDR1 MNHEY and CDR2 SMNVEV come from the germline V gene (reference sequence). There are 17 residues in the CDR3. DNA of the CDR3: TGTGCCAGCAGTTCAGACAACGGGAGATTGGGCACAGATACGCAGTATTTT. This gives the protein CASSSDNGRLGTDTQYF.

V and J are TRBV4-1 and TRBJ2-5; D not certain. This CDR3 has 14 residues. Germline loops: CDR1 MGHRA, CDR2 YSYEKL. V lost 3 bases and J lost 1, with 9 bases in between. The CDR3 is CASSHGGTQETQYF. CDR3 coding DNA: TGCGCCAGCAGCCACGGCGGAACCCAAGAGACCCAGTACTTC.

This clone has only a few counts. The chain is built from TRBV16 and TRBJ1-5; D is unresolved. This CDR3 region has 12 residues. Trimming shortened V by 0 bases and J by 11 bases, and 8 bases separated the two germline ends. Germline CDR1 and CDR2: KGHSY and FQNENV. The CDR3 reads CASSQSTKSQHF. The CDR3 DNA reads TGTGCCAGCAGCCAATCAACCAAGTCCCAGCATTTT. Complete variable domain (other parts from reference TRBV16 and TRBJ1-5): GEEVAQTPKHLVRGEGQKAKLYCAPIKGHSYVFWYQQVLKNEFKFLISFQNENVFDETGMPKERFSAKCLPNSPCSLEIQATKLEDSAVYFCASSQSTKSQHFGDGTRLSIL.

This chain joins TRBV10-3 and TRBJ2-2; possible D gene TRBD2, 5 bases. Trimming took off 6 bases at V and 5 bases at J, with 7 bases between the two ends. CDR1 and CDR2 (germline): ENHRY, SYGVKD. The CDR3 consists of 12 residues. The CDR3 reads CAIRRDTGELFF. CDR3 bases: TGTGCCATCAGGAGGGATACCGGGGAGCTGTTTTTT.

This clone was seen a few times. J is TRBJ2-7 and V is TRBV30, with D uncertain. V dropped 4 bases and J dropped 5 bases, with 12 bases sitting between them. The CDR3 consists of 12 residues. Germline values: CDR1 GTSNPN, CDR2 SVGIG (reference sequence). Written as DNA, the CDR3 is TGTGCCTGGACTTCTGGGTTCGACGAGCAGTACTTC. Its protein is CAWTSGFDEQYF.

In its sample, this clone was seen a few times. The rearrangement joins TRBV5-8 to TRBJ2-3; D is possibly TRBD2 (5 bases). Germline CDR1 SGHTS, CDR2 YDEGEE. The CDR3 extends over 16 amino acids. Trimming pared 3 bases from V and 4 bases from J, leaving 18 bases between. CDR3 sequence (DNA): TGTGCCAGCAGCTCGGGGAGTTGGGCGTCAGCAGATACGCAGTATTTT. Protein product: CASSSGSWASADTQYF.